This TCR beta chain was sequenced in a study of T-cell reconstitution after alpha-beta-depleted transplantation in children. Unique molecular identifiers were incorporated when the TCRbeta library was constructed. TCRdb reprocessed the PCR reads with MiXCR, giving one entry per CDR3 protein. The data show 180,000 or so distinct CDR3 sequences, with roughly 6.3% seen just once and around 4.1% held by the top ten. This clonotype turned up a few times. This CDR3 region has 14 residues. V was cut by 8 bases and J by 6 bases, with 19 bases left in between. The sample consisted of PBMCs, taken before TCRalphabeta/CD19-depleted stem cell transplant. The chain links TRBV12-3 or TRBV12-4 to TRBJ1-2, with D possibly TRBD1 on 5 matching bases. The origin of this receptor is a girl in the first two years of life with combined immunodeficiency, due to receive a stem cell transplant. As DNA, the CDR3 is TGTGCCAGCTGGGACGGGGGGGTCTCGAATGGCTACACCTTC. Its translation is CASWDGGVSNGYTF.